These 17 T cell receptor beta chains were sequenced from one sample in a study of T cell responses to AZD1222 COVID-19 vaccine. Produced via immunoSEQ multiplex PCR; TCRdb's table is partial and in-frame only. The sample consists of some 190,000 clones, approximately 92% of them appearing once. Sequencing was performed on peripheral blood, taken on day 0 of AZD1222 vaccination. All receptors derive from an adult in good health.

The V gene is TRBV6-2 or TRBV6-3, the J gene TRBJ2-2; a weak D match, TRBD2 (5 bases). V dropped 2 bases and J dropped 6 bases, with 16 bases sitting between them. CDR1 is MNHEY, CDR2 SVGEGT, per germline. This CDR3 spans 16 amino acids. The CDR3 nucleotides read TGTGCCAGCAGTTACGATCTAGCCGGGATGTCCGGGGAGCTGTTTTTT. This gives the protein CASSYDLAGMSGELFF.

The chain is built from TRBV5-1 and TRBJ2-3; TRBD2 matches 11 bases. CDR1 is SGHRS, CDR2 YFSETQ, per germline. CDR3 length: 14 residues. The trim removed 7 bases at V and 4 bases at J, leaving 5 bases unmatched. This chain's CDR3 is CASARLAGPDTQYF. The CDR3 bases are TGCGCCAGCGCTAGACTAGCGGGGCCAGATACGCAGTATTTT.

The chain uses TRBV28 and TRBJ2-7, with 11 bases lining up with TRBD2. The CDR3 totals 13 residues. The germline CDR1 and CDR2 sequences are MDHEN and SYDVKM. After removal of 10 bases from V and 5 bases from J, the junction contained 7 bases not matched to a gene. CDR3 loop: CAIASGGKNEQYF. CDR3 nucleotide sequence: TGTGCCATCGCTAGCGGGGGGAAGAACGAGCAGTACTTC. Complete variable domain (other parts from reference TRBV28 and TRBJ2-7): DVKVTQSSRYLVKRTGEKVFLECVQDMDHENMFWYRQDPGLGLRLIYFSYDVKMKEKGDIPEGYSVSREKKERFSLILESASTNQTSMYLCAIASGGKNEQYFGPGTRLTVT.

The rearrangement uses TRBV6-4 and TRBJ2-1, with 11 bases that match TRBD2. Trimming took 0 bases from V and 3 from J; bases not matched to a gene: 7. Germline V gene sequence: CDR1 MRHNA, CDR2 SNTAGT. The CDR3 covers 18 residues. The CDR3 DNA follows: TGTGCCAGCAGTGACTCGGCTTTAGCGGGGGGGCTCTACAATGAGCAGTTCTTC. Its translation: CASSDSALAGGLYNEQFF.

The chain uses TRBV5-1 and TRBJ1-1; no clear D. The V gene's germline CDR1 is SGHRS and CDR2 YFSETQ. Between the trimmed V and J ends, which lost 5 bases and 5 bases, there was a span of 16 bases. The CDR3 loop spans 14 amino acids. The CDR3 sequence: CASRNPPGWTEAFF. The CDR3 DNA follows: TGCGCCAGCAGGAACCCTCCCGGTTGGACTGAAGCTTTCTTT.

V gene TRBV14 combines with J gene TRBJ1-2; D gene ambiguous. V was clipped by 6 bases and J by 5 bases, with 28 bases between them. Looked up from germline, CDR1 is SGHDN and CDR2 is FVKESK. CDR3 length equals 18 residues. The CDR3 bases are TGTGCCAGCAGTCATCACCCCTCACGGAACGGGATCTATTATGGCTACACCTTC. Translation: CASSHHPSRNGIYYGYTF.

This clone was counted once. The chain employs TRBV9 and TRBJ2-7; D is undetermined. Trimming left V 1 base short and J 2 bases short, with 10 bases between. This CDR3 comprises 14 residues. Germline values: CDR1 SGDLS, CDR2 YYNGEE. The CDR3 sequence is CASSVSLSTYEQYF. The CDR3 coding sequence is TGTGCCAGCAGCGTATCACTATCCACCTACGAGCAGTACTTC. The full variable domain, its missing parts supplied by reference TRBV9 and TRBJ2-7, is DSGVTQTPKHLITATGQRVTLRCSPRSGDLSVYWYQQSLDQGLQFLIQYYNGEERAKGNILERFSAQQFPDLHSELNLSSLELGDSALYFCASSVSLSTYEQYFGPGTRLTVT.

This clone appeared a few times. The chain has TRBV7-3 and TRBJ1-6, with D possibly TRBD1 on 6 matching bases. The CDR3 covers 14 residues. V gave up 3 bases and J gave up 8 bases, with 11 bases separating them. In germline, CDR1 is SGHTA, CDR2 FQGTGA. CDR3 residues: CASSLTGWDSPLHF. The CDR3 DNA reads as TGTGCCAGCAGCTTGACAGGTTGGGATTCACCCCTCCACTTT.

V gene TRBV7-9 combines with J gene TRBJ1-6; D not certain. Germline CDR1 and CDR2: SEHNR and FQNEAQ (reference sequence). V was shortened by 5 bases and J by 1 base, with 12 bases between the two germline ends. This CDR3 spans 16 amino acids. The CDR3 sequence: CASSLNGESYNSPLHF. CDR3 bases: TGTGCCAGCAGCCTAAACGGGGAGTCCTATAATTCACCCCTCCACTTT.

The rearrangement joins TRBV5-1 to TRBJ2-7; D perhaps matches TRBD2 (6 bases). Germline CDR1 is SGHRS and CDR2 is YFSETQ. The germline V and J ends were trimmed by 0 bases and 6 bases, with 13 bases remaining between them. There are 14 residues in the CDR3. This CDR3 is CASSLGGAKGEQYF. DNA for the CDR3: TGCGCCAGCAGCTTGGGCGGGGCAAAGGGCGAGCAGTACTTC.

The chain employs TRBV6-5 and TRBJ2-7; possible D gene TRBD2, 7 bases. The CDR3 totals 12 residues. The germline V gene has CDR1 MNHEY and CDR2 SVGAGI. V was shortened by 10 bases and J by 7 bases, with 17 bases between the two germline ends. The CDR3, as DNA: TGTGCCACCTCCGCGGGGGCAGGGGAGCAGTACGTC. Protein: CATSAGAGEQYV.

The chain combines TRBV9 with TRBJ1-4; no clear D. The CDR3 totals 14 residues. V was pared by 3 bases and J by 7 bases, with 13 bases between. The germline V gene encodes CDR1 SGDLS and CDR2 YYNGEE. The CDR3: CASSAQAIGEKLFF. In nucleotides, the CDR3 is TGTGCCAGCAGCGCTCAGGCGATAGGTGAAAAACTGTTTTTT.

This clone occurred once. Other DNA sequences in this sample translate to the same CDR3. CDR3 amino acids: CASSFGQNYGYTF. The CDR3 DNA reads as TGTGCCAGCAGTTTTGGACAGAACTATGGCTACACCTTC. The V gene is TRBV28, the J gene TRBJ1-2; perhaps TRBD1 as D (6 bases). Trimming cost V 3 bases and J 2 bases, with 7 bases left between them. Germline V gene data show CDR1 as MDHEN and CDR2 as SYDVKM. This CDR3 contains 13 residues.

This chain joins TRBV7-9 and TRBJ2-6; D remains ambiguous. CDR1 is SEHNR, CDR2 FQNEAQ, per germline (reference sequence). The V and J ends lost 3 bases and 3 bases respectively, with 6 bases between them. The length of the CDR3 is 14 residues. CDR3 protein: CASSFTGGANVLTF. The CDR3 coding sequence is TGTGCCAGCAGCTTTACGGGTGGGGCCAACGTCCTGACTTTC.

The chain has TRBV10-3 and TRBJ2-7, with D maybe TRBD1 (6 bases). Germline-derived CDR1 and CDR2 are ENHRY and SYGVKD. This CDR3 is built from 14 residues. Trimming pared 6 bases from V and 1 base from J, leaving 13 bases between. As DNA, the CDR3 is TGTGCCATCAGACAGGGTGCATCTTCCTACGAGCAGTACTTC. Translated: CAIRQGASSYEQYF.

The rearrangement joins TRBV5-1 to TRBJ2-5; 8 nucleotides match TRBD1. With 2 bases clipped from V and 4 bases from J, the junction kept 4 bases outside the gene matches. CDR3 length equals 14 residues. CDR1 is SGHRS and CDR2 is YFSETQ in the germline V gene. In nucleotides, the CDR3 is TGCGCCAGCAGCTTCGGACAGGGTTCAGAGACCCAGTACTTC. Translation: CASSFGQGSETQYF.

This chain links TRBV5-6 with TRBJ1-5; 7 bases are shared with TRBD1. Trimming at V came to 3 bases and at J to 7 bases, leaving 7 bases not matched to a gene. Germline-derived CDR1 and CDR2 are SGHDT and YYEEEE. The CDR3 is made up of 14 amino acids. CDR3 DNA: TGTGCCAGCAGCTACGGGACAGTCGGGCAGCCCCAGCATTTT. Its protein product is CASSYGTVGQPQHF.